These T cell receptor beta chains were read from a single sample in a study of cytomegalovirus exposure and HLA in healthy donors. Sequencing used immunoSEQ multiplex PCR; TCRdb keeps in-frame clones, though not all of them. The data hold some 150,000 clones, with roughly 83% observed a single time. Sequencing was performed on PBMCs. All receptors come from a man between 40 and 49 years old in good health and CMV-seronegative. Both conserved end residues are part of each CDR3.

v_call,j_call,cdr3_aa
TRBV7-7,TRBJ2-2,CASSLEAGGNTGELFF
TRBV5-6,TRBJ1-1,CASSLSTGTEAFF
TRBV7-8,TRBJ2-3,CASSLGTGTQSTDTQYF
TRBV4-1,TRBJ1-5,CASSQGAGINQPQHF
TRBV9,TRBJ2-5,CASSVGGLETQYF
TRBV7-3,TRBJ2-1,CASSDGLAGVGFF
TRBV5-6,TRBJ2-1,CASSLGGPPAYNEQFF
TRBV19,TRBJ2-3,CASSIERDRFSDTQYF
TRBV28,TRBJ1-2,CASGTARRGYTF
TRBV19,TRBJ1-1,CASVGQGRYTEAFF
TRBV7-2,TRBJ2-7,CASSSPGEQYF
TRBV7-9,TRBJ1-5,CASSRGGDRNQPQHF
TRBV2,TRBJ1-5,CASSERSNQPQHF
TRBV6-5,TRBJ2-7,CASRPLAGGHYEQYF
TRBV28,TRBJ1-2,CASSLGGPPTYGYTF
TRBV5-1,TRBJ2-5,CASSGEGKETQYF
TRBV28,TRBJ2-1,CASSLFRLAGGPSDEQFF
TRBV19,TRBJ1-2,CASSFSGGLHGYTF
TRBV19,TRBJ1-2,CASTTPGQGARNYGYTF
TRBV6-5,TRBJ1-2,CASSTGSTDGYTF
TRBV5-6,TRBJ1-2,CASSLRQGGGYTF
TRBV5-6,TRBJ1-1,CASSLGQGIVTEAFF
TRBV19,TRBJ2-2,CASSLTSGIGGELFF
TRBV5-6,TRBJ2-7,CASRLGAGAGEQYF
TRBV7-3,TRBJ2-3,CASSLIGPGGTDTQYF
TRBV19,TRBJ1-2,CASSAGTGSGYTF
TRBV4-1,TRBJ1-3,CASSQGQGIFENTIYF
TRBV11-2,TRBJ1-1,CASSLMGGSTEAFF
TRBV19,TRBJ2-1,CASSPLAGGSWNEQFF
TRBV2,TRBJ1-1,CASIGSEQGEAFF
TRBV9,TRBJ1-2,CASSPQTSGRFHGYTF
TRBV28,TRBJ2-2,CASSFPPGLRGTGELFF
TRBV5-6,TRBJ1-6,CASSLDGQAYNSPLHF
TRBV18,TRBJ2-6,CASSPDIPVGGANVLTF
TRBV27,TRBJ2-1,CASSLLLAYSSYNEQFF
TRBV7-9,TRBJ2-7,CASSLVQGPHEQYF
TRBV13,TRBJ1-4,CASSQGLLASTNEKLFF
TRBV28,TRBJ2-7,CASSSRGGAGYEQYF
TRBV30,TRBJ2-5,CAWSVLSGLAGGLETQYF
TRBV5-1,TRBJ2-1,CASTSGGGSTYNEQFF
TRBV21-1,TRBJ2-1,CASPRTVSDSGLVSYNEQFF
TRBV7-2,TRBJ2-7,CASSLGAVAGEQYF
TRBV4-3,TRBJ1-5,CASSQGTGWANQPQHF
TRBV28,TRBJ1-2,CASSLAQTGPSYGYTF
TRBV4-3,TRBJ2-3,CASSLDGGGTNTQYF
TRBV19,TRBJ2-5,CASSIRGLAGGPPETQYF
TRBV7-6,TRBJ2-3,CASSSETGFADTQYF
TRBV7-2,TRBJ1-6,CASSLMDSLNSPLHF
TRBV28,TRBJ2-5,CASSSGVQETQYF
TRBV7-2,TRBJ2-2,CASRGLAGESTGELFF
TRBV21-1,TRBJ1-2,CASSKCGGQPNYGYTF